The 27 T cell receptor beta chains listed next were all sequenced from one sample in a study of T cells in Graves' hyperthyroidism and ophthalmopathy. Amplification targeted TCR beta CDR3 regions from RNA transcripts. Primed by the HTBI set, a first-round RT-PCR was run on the TCR CDR3. TCRdb processed the multiplex PCR reads anew with MiXCR; each CDR3 protein has one entry. The sample holds hundreds of thousands of distinct CDR3 sequences; 14% are singletons and the top ten take roughly 10%. Sequences were obtained from blood. These receptor sequences come from a woman under 30 with Graves' hyperthyroidism.

This chain joins TRBV15 and TRBJ1-4; a weak D match, TRBD1 (6 bases). This CDR3 region has 15 residues. The V and J ends lost 3 bases and 7 bases respectively, with 15 bases between them. CDR1 and CDR2 from the germline V gene are LNHNV and YYDKDF (reference sequence). The CDR3 nucleotides read TGTGCCACCAGCAGTGACAACAGGGAAGTTGAAAAACTGTTTTTT. This encodes CATSSDNREVEKLFF.

There are a few counts of this clonotype. CDR3 sequence (DNA): TGTGCCAGCAGCTCCGCCGGAGTACTGAACACTGAAGCTTTCTTT. Its translation is CASSSAGVLNTEAFF. The rearrangement links TRBV5-6 to TRBJ1-1, with D hard to call. CDR3 length: 15 amino acids. The germline gives CDR1 SGHDT, CDR2 YYEEEE. V was pared by 3 bases and J by 0 bases, with 12 bases between.

V gene TRBV29-1 combines with J gene TRBJ2-2; TRBD2 matches at 12 bases. With V trimmed by 4 bases and J by 4 bases, 4 bases remained unmatched. The germline V gene encodes CDR1 SQVTM and CDR2 ANQGSEA. This CDR3 region has 15 residues. This CDR3 reads CSVAKLAGGTGELFF. The CDR3 DNA reads TGCAGCGTTGCAAAACTAGCGGGGGGCACCGGGGAGCTGTTTTTT.

V gene TRBV9 combines with J gene TRBJ1-6, with D unclear. Deletions cut 2 bases from V and 7 bases from J, with 10 bases between. Germline CDR1 is SGDLS and CDR2 is YYNGEE. The CDR3 contains 14 residues. CDR3 sequence: CASSVFMGNSPLHF. CDR3 coding DNA: TGTGCCAGCAGCGTTTTTATGGGAAATTCACCCCTCCACTTT.

This clonotype was observed many times. V is TRBV15 and J is TRBJ2-1; the match to TRBD2 covers 12 bases. Germline V gene data show CDR1 as LNHNV and CDR2 as YYDKDF (reference sequence). This CDR3 contains 16 residues. V shed 1 base and J 4 bases; nucleotides not matched to a gene: 2. DNA for the CDR3: TGTGCCACCAGCAGAGGACTAGCGGGAGAATACAATGAGCAGTTCTTC. As protein: CATSRGLAGEYNEQFF.

Only a few counts were recorded for this clonotype. V and J are TRBV4-2 and TRBJ2-1; D possibly corresponds to TRBD1 (6 bases). V lost 4 bases and J lost 8, with 24 bases in between. The CDR3 sequence is 17 residues long. Germline V lookup: CDR1 LGHNA, CDR2 YNFKEQ. CDR3 sequence (DNA): TGTGCCAGCAGCCGAGCGGCACGACAGAGGGGGTCCTATGAGCAGTTCTTC. Protein: CASSRAARQRGSYEQFF.

This chain joins TRBV4-3 and TRBJ1-4, with D unresolved. Germline V gene sequence: CDR1 LGHNA, CDR2 YSLEER. The V gene lost 0 bases and the J gene lost 7 bases, with 6 bases spanning the gap. The CDR3 contains 13 residues. The CDR3 sequence is CASSQDWGEKLFF. The CDR3 bases are TGCGCCAGCAGCCAAGATTGGGGTGAAAAACTGTTTTTT.

J is TRBJ1-2 and V is TRBV9; perhaps TRBD1 as D (5 bases). Germline values: CDR1 SGDLS, CDR2 YYNGEE. The CDR3 consists of 14 residues. Trimming left V 0 bases short and J 6 bases short, with 12 bases between. The CDR3: CASSVGGLGDGYTF. The DNA of the CDR3 is TGTGCCAGCAGCGTAGGGGGCTTGGGCGATGGCTACACCTTC.

This clonotype showed up just a few times. The chain couples TRBV14 to TRBJ2-1, with 7 bases matching TRBD2. Trimming took 2 bases from V and 8 from J; bases not matched to a gene: 3. From germline, CDR1 is SGHDN and CDR2 FVKESK. The CDR3 runs to 13 residues. Written as DNA, the CDR3 is TGTGCCAGCAGCCAACGCGGGAGCTATGAGCAGTTCTTC. Amino acids: CASSQRGSYEQFF. The full variable domain, completed using reference TRBV14 and TRBJ2-1, is EAGVTQFPSHSVIEKGQTVTLRCDPISGHDNLYWYRRVMGKEIKFLLHFVKESKQDESGMPNNRFLAERTGGTYSTLKVQPAELEDSGVYFCASSQRGSYEQFFGPGTRLTVL.

This clonotype was found many times. The chain carries TRBV3-1 and TRBJ2-1, with TRBD2 matching over 12 bases. The CDR3 consists of 14 residues. V lost 6 bases, J lost 9 bases, and 6 bases stayed unmatched. CDR1 and CDR2 from the germline V gene are LGHDT and YNNKEL (reference sequence). In nucleotides, the CDR3 is TGTGCCAGCAGATCGACTAGCGGGAGCGGTGAGCAGTTCTTC. Its translation is CASRSTSGSGEQFF.

This clonotype was seen ten or more times. This chain uses TRBV28 with TRBJ2-7; unclear D gene. CDR1 is MDHEN and CDR2 is SYDVKM in the germline V gene. CDR3 length equals 16 residues. Trimming removed 1 base from V and 1 base from J, with 14 bases in between. CDR3 bases: TGTGCCAGCAGTTTATTTCTTATTGGGGTATCCTACGAGCAGTACTTC. The encoded protein is CASSLFLIGVSYEQYF. Variable domain in full (rest from reference TRBV28 and TRBJ2-7): DVKVTQSSRYLVKRTGEKVFLECVQDMDHENMFWYRQDPGLGLRLIYFSYDVKMKEKGDIPEGYSVSREKKERFSLILESASTNQTSMYLCASSLFLIGVSYEQYFGPGTRLTVT.

This clonotype was counted between two and nine times. A much larger clone lies a single base off, so this may be a read error. This chain uses TRBV7-9 with TRBJ2-7, with 8 bases aligning to TRBD1. Trimming at V came to 1 base and at J to 6 bases, leaving 5 bases not matched to a gene. The CDR3 contains 14 residues. CDR1 SEHNR and CDR2 FQNEAQ come from the germline V gene (reference sequence). Written as DNA, the CDR3 is TGTGCCAGCAGCTTAGGGTCAGGGGGCCTCGAGCAGTACTTC. Protein sequence: CASSLGSGGLEQYF.

This clonotype was counted many times. The rearrangement links TRBV12-3 or TRBV12-4 to TRBJ2-5; TRBD2 aligns across 10 bases. The CDR3 has 18 amino acids. The ends lost 5 bases at V and 5 bases at J; junction bases unmatched: 17. This CDR3 reads CASSPPSKLMGLAETQYF. The CDR3 nucleotides are TGTGCCAGCAGTCCACCAAGTAAACTCATGGGACTAGCGGAGACCCAGTACTTC.

This clonotype was counted only a few times. The chain carries TRBV5-1 and TRBJ1-6, with TRBD1 matching 7 bases. After removal of 0 bases from V and 9 bases from J, the junction contained 12 bases not matched to a gene. Germline loops: CDR1 SGHRS, CDR2 YFSETQ. This CDR3 is 17 amino acids long. The CDR3: CASSLEPQGGLSSPLHF. The CDR3 DNA is TGCGCCAGCAGCTTGGAGCCCCAGGGGGGCCTTAGTTCACCCCTCCACTTT.

Concerning this clonotype itself: A much larger clone lies one base from this, so it may be a read error. This chain connects TRBV6-2 or TRBV6-3 to TRBJ1-1; D possibly corresponds to TRBD1 (6 bases). Germline-derived CDR1 and CDR2 are MNHEY and SVGEGT. There are 13 residues in the CDR3. Trimming stripped 7 bases from V and 4 bases from J, with 13 bases between. For the CDR3, the DNA is TGTGCCAGCAAGGGGGGGATACGCACTGAAGCTTTCTTT. Protein: CASKGGIRTEAFF.

This clonotype was seen a handful of times. This chain links TRBV7-9 with TRBJ2-7; a weak D match, TRBD2 (6 bases). CDR1 is SEHNR and CDR2 is FQNEAQ in the germline V gene (reference sequence). This CDR3 region has 13 residues. V was clipped by 5 bases and J by 6 bases, with 14 bases between them. The CDR3 DNA sequence: TGTGCCAGCAGCCAACCTTTGGGAGGCGAGCAGTACTTC. The encoded protein is CASSQPLGGEQYF.

This clonotype was found many times. The rearrangement joins TRBV19 to TRBJ1-1; D not certain. This CDR3 is built from 14 residues. V was trimmed by 5 bases and J by 0 bases, leaving 10 bases between them. Germline V gene sequence: CDR1 LNHDA, CDR2 SQIVND (reference sequence). The CDR3 sequence is CASSRGQLNTEAFF. The CDR3 DNA reads TGTGCCAGTAGTCGAGGGCAGTTGAACACTGAAGCTTTCTTT.

This clonotype was picked up many times. The chain employs TRBV11-2 and TRBJ1-1; D is perhaps TRBD1 (6 bases). This CDR3 region has 16 residues. CDR1 and CDR2 (germline): SGHAT, FQNNGV. V was cut by 4 bases and J by 1 base, with 16 bases left in between. CDR3 sequence: CASSSGTRSGNTEAFF. CDR3 bases: TGTGCCAGCAGCTCCGGGACACGGTCCGGGAACACTGAAGCTTTCTTT.

This clonotype was seen a few times. V and J are TRBV6-1 and TRBJ1-4; weak D call: TRBD1 (5 bases). The CDR3 extends over 13 amino acids. CDR1 MNHNS and CDR2 SASEGT come from the germline V gene. V was clipped by 9 bases and J by 7 bases, with 15 bases between them. CDR3 sequence reads: CARTEPWGEKLFF. The DNA of the CDR3 is TGTGCCAGGACAGAGCCATGGGGTGAAAAACTGTTTTTT.

This clonotype was seen many times. The chain links TRBV28 to TRBJ1-5, with 8 bases matching TRBD1. Germline-derived CDR1 and CDR2 are MDHEN and SYDVKM. Trimming cost V 5 bases and J 3 bases; bases outside gene matches: 3. The CDR3 length is 14 residues. Here the CDR3 DNA reads TGTGCCAGCAGTAGGGGACAGGCCAATCAGCCCCAGCATTTT. Translating gives CASSRGQANQPQHF.

This clonotype was picked up many times. This chain connects TRBV5-1 to TRBJ2-7, with D perhaps TRBD1 (6 bases). Trimming stripped 7 bases from V and 5 bases from J, with 16 bases between. Germline CDR1 reads SGHRS; CDR2 reads YFSETQ. The CDR3 length is 13 residues. The CDR3 DNA follows: TGCGCCAGCGGGGAACAGGGCACCCACGAGCAGTACTTC. This sequence encodes CASGEQGTHEQYF.

This clonotype has only a few counts. One junction end does not reproduce the germline sequence, and a read error may be involved. V and J are TRBV10-1 and TRBJ2-1; 10 bases are shared with TRBD2. CDR3 length equals 14 residues. Per germline, CDR1 WNHNN and CDR2 SYGVQD (reference sequence). For the CDR3, the DNA is TGCGCCGGCAGTGAAAGCGGGAGGGACAATGAGCAGTTCTTC. Protein product: CAGSESGRDNEQFF.

The rearrangement links TRBV4-1 to TRBJ2-7; 7 bases are shared with TRBD2. The CDR3 loop spans 17 amino acids. V shed 4 bases and J 2 bases; nucleotides not matched to a gene: 14. Germline V gene lookup returns CDR1 MGHRA and CDR2 YSYEKL. CDR3 in amino acids: CASSPSGGGRATYEQYF. In DNA, the CDR3 is TGCGCCAGCAGCCCGTCGGGCGGCGGGAGAGCAACCTACGAGCAGTACTTC.

The sample holds many counts of this clonotype. The chain has TRBV28 and TRBJ1-5; no clear D. CDR1 is MDHEN, CDR2 SYDVKM, per germline. The CDR3 is made up of 13 amino acids. Trimming shortened V by 9 bases and J by 6 bases, and 15 bases separated the two germline ends. The CDR3 is CASRAQRFQPQHF. For the CDR3, the DNA is TGTGCCAGTAGGGCCCAGCGATTTCAGCCCCAGCATTTT.

This clonotype was counted only a few times. The chain couples TRBV19 to TRBJ2-7; 7 bases map to TRBD1. This CDR3 is built from 14 residues. Germline CDR1 and CDR2: LNHDA and SQIVND (reference sequence). Germline trimming cut 2 bases from V and 4 bases from J; bases unmatched to any gene: 5. The CDR3 region is CASSIRTGWYEQYF. CDR3 nucleotide sequence: TGTGCCAGTAGTATAAGGACAGGTTGGTACGAGCAGTACTTC.

This clonotype was detected many times. This CDR3 reads CASSFSLDRAYNEQFF. The CDR3 nucleotides read TGTGCCAGCAGCTTCTCGTTGGACAGGGCCTACAATGAGCAGTTCTTC. The V gene is TRBV13, the J gene TRBJ2-1; TRBD1 aligns across 8 bases. With 3 bases clipped from V and 2 bases from J, the junction kept 6 bases outside the gene matches. The CDR3 is 16 amino acids. Germline V lookup: CDR1 PRHDT, CDR2 FYEKMQ (reference sequence).

This sequence joins TRBV6-2 or TRBV6-3 and TRBJ2-1; D is uncertain. Germline CDR1 reads MNHEY; CDR2 reads SVGEGT. The V gene lost 7 bases and the J gene lost 2 bases, with 15 bases spanning the gap. CDR3 length: 15 residues. CDR3 residues: CASTLVAGPYNEQFF. As DNA, the CDR3 is TGTGCCAGCACCCTCGTTGCAGGCCCCTACAATGAGCAGTTCTTC.